One sample yielded the 17 T cell receptor beta chains listed below, sequenced in a study of blood T cell repertoires in COVID-19. Profiling relied on immunoSEQ multiplex PCR, and the TCRdb table lists in-frame clones only, not all of them. The table lists about 20,000 clones, about 90% of them singletons. The sequencing input was peripheral blood. These receptors all stem from a human donor with active COVID-19. The donor label of this sample is uncertain.

This clone has only one observation. The rearrangement joins TRBV28 to TRBJ2-3; D might be TRBD2 (6 bases). The CDR3 runs 14 residues. V lost 2 bases and J lost 5, with 11 bases in between. Germline lookup yields CDR1 MDHEN and CDR2 SYDVKM. CDR3 in amino acids: CASSLVGRQDTQYF. The CDR3 DNA sequence: TGTGCCAGCAGTTTAGTCGGGAGACAAGATACGCAGTATTTT.

As DNA, the CDR3 is TGTGCCAGCAGCCTACTTCTCACCGGGGAGCTGTTTTTT. It encodes CASSLLLTGELFF. V gene TRBV3-1 (or the pseudogene TRBV3-2) combines with J gene TRBJ2-2, with D unresolved. Trimming stripped 4 bases from V and 4 bases from J, with 7 bases between. Germline CDR1 and CDR2: LGHDT and YNNKEL (reference sequence). CDR3 length equals 13 residues.

This chain links TRBV5-1 with TRBJ2-3, with 11 positions matching TRBD2. V shed 5 bases, J shed 5 bases, and the junction held 4 bases outside the gene matches. The CDR3 runs 14 residues. The germline V gene encodes CDR1 SGHRS and CDR2 YFSETQ. The CDR3 DNA follows: TGCGCCAGCAGTCCCGGGACTAGCGGAGATACGCAGTATTTT. Translation: CASSPGTSGDTQYF.

The J gene is TRBJ2-7, the V gene TRBV3-1 (or the pseudogene TRBV3-2); D perhaps matches TRBD2 (5 bases). The CDR3 has 14 residues. Trimming cost V 0 bases and J 6 bases, with 12 bases left between them. Germline loops: CDR1 LGHDT, CDR2 YNNKEL (reference sequence). The CDR3 reads CASSQDAGGTEQYF. CDR3 DNA: TGTGCCAGCAGCCAAGATGCGGGCGGCACCGAGCAGTACTTC.

The chain has TRBV5-5 and TRBJ2-7; 8 bases are shared with TRBD1. Trimming at V came to 2 bases and at J to 3 bases, leaving 4 bases not matched to a gene. The CDR3 has 14 amino acids. Germline V CDR1 and CDR2: SGHKS, YYEKEE (reference sequence). DNA for the CDR3: TGTGCCAGCAGCTTCGGTGACAGGGGCTACGAGCAGTACTTC. Its translation is CASSFGDRGYEQYF. The full variable domain, rest sourced from reference TRBV5-5 and TRBJ2-7, is DAGVTQSPTHLIKTRGQQVTLRCSPISGHKSVSWYQQVLGQGPQFIFQYYEKEERGRGNFPDRFSARQFPNYSSELNVNALLLGDSALYLCASSFGDRGYEQYFGPGTRLTVT.

The CDR3 DNA sequence: TGTGCCAGCAGTTTAGTTATAGGGGCTGGCTACACCTTC. The encoded protein is CASSLVIGAGYTF. This chain connects TRBV12-3 or TRBV12-4 to TRBJ1-2, with D perhaps matching TRBD1 (5 bases). The CDR3 contains 13 residues. Trimming shortened V by 1 base and J by 7 bases, and 10 bases separated the two germline ends.

J is TRBJ2-5 and V is TRBV7-2, with 10 bases matching TRBD2. In germline, CDR1 is SGHTA, CDR2 FQGNSA. The length of the CDR3 is 17 residues. The trim removed 5 bases at V and 2 bases at J, leaving 11 bases unmatched. The CDR3 sequence is CASSLSRTSGLQETQYF. The CDR3 DNA is TGTGCCAGCAGCCTATCTCGGACTAGCGGACTTCAAGAGACCCAGTACTTC.

The chain employs TRBV28 and TRBJ2-7, with D tentatively TRBD2 (6 bases). CDR1 MDHEN and CDR2 SYDVKM come from the germline V gene. This CDR3 spans 13 amino acids. The CDR3 spells CASSRQPYGWEVV. CDR3 sequence (DNA): TGTGCCAGCAGCCGCCAGCCCTACGGTTGGGAGGTCGTC.

The genes are TRBV28 and TRBJ1-2; 8 nucleotides align to TRBD1. The CDR3 has 15 amino acids. V lost 4 bases, J lost 7 bases, and 11 bases stayed unmatched. Germline loops: CDR1 MDHEN, CDR2 SYDVKM. The CDR3 protein is CASSSLDRGIVGYTF. The CDR3 nucleotides read TGTGCCAGCAGTTCCCTAGACAGGGGCATCGTTGGCTACACCTTC.

The chain links TRBV7-3 to TRBJ2-1, with 10 bases fitting TRBD2. Germline V lookup: CDR1 SGHTA, CDR2 FQGTGA. The CDR3 contains 18 residues. With 1 base clipped from V and 7 bases from J, the junction kept 13 bases outside the gene matches. The CDR3 is CASSLNGGLAGAINEQFF. Written as DNA, the CDR3 is TGTGCCAGCAGCTTAAATGGGGGGCTAGCGGGAGCCATAAATGAGCAGTTCTTC.

The rearrangement joins TRBV6-5 to TRBJ1-2; TRBD1 matches at 12 bases. The V and J ends lost 5 bases and 8 bases, in that order; junction bases with no gene match: 9. The CDR3 covers 15 residues. The germline gives CDR1 MNHEY, CDR2 SVGAGI. CDR3 bases: TGTGCCAGCAGTAACGAGCCGGGACAGGGGGCGGGCTACACCTTC. This encodes CASSNEPGQGAGYTF.

This clone was detected a few times. The V gene is TRBV6-5, the J gene TRBJ1-5; 10 bases agree with TRBD1. Germline CDR1 and CDR2: MNHEY and SVGAGI. V shed 6 bases and J 7 bases; nucleotides not matched to a gene: 9. The CDR3 covers 15 residues. The CDR3 region is CASSYDRGREQPQHF. CDR3 coding DNA: TGTGCCAGCAGCTATGACAGGGGGCGGGAACAGCCCCAGCATTTT.

The chain has TRBV6-4 and TRBJ1-3; 8 nucleotides agree with TRBD1. V shed 5 bases, J shed 0 bases, and the junction held 12 bases outside the gene matches. This CDR3 spans 18 amino acids. Germline-derived CDR1 and CDR2 are MRHNA and SNTAGT. The CDR3 sequence is CASSHLRDRLFSGNTIYF. The CDR3 DNA reads as TGTGCCAGCAGTCACCTAAGGGACAGGTTGTTCTCTGGAAACACCATATATTTT.

The chain carries TRBV9 and TRBJ2-3, with 7 bases identical to TRBD2. Germline-derived CDR1 and CDR2 are SGDLS and YYNGEE. The CDR3 runs to 16 residues. Trimming removed 4 bases from V and 0 bases from J; junction bases left unmatched: 8. The CDR3 loop reads CASSPSWGGSTDTQYF. In DNA form, the CDR3 reads TGTGCCAGCAGCCCCAGCTGGGGGGGGAGCACAGATACGCAGTATTTT. Full variable domain (outside the CDR3, taken from reference TRBV9 and TRBJ2-3): DSGVTQTPKHLITATGQRVTLRCSPRSGDLSVYWYQQSLDQGLQFLIQYYNGEERAKGNILERFSAQQFPDLHSELNLSSLELGDSALYFCASSPSWGGSTDTQYFGPGTRLTVL.

The rearrangement joins TRBV9 to TRBJ2-2; TRBD2 matches at 7 bases. Trimming at V came to 5 bases and at J to 5 bases, leaving 9 bases not matched to a gene. Germline V gives CDR1 SGDLS, CDR2 YYNGEE. The CDR3 is 15 residues long. The CDR3 here is CASSRTGGGTGELFF. The CDR3 DNA follows: TGTGCCAGCAGTCGTACGGGGGGTGGGACCGGGGAGCTGTTTTTT.

The chain links TRBV15 to TRBJ2-7; D might be TRBD2 (6 bases). The CDR3 runs 15 residues. The V gene's germline CDR1 is LNHNV and CDR2 YYDKDF (reference sequence). V was trimmed by 1 base and J by 2 bases, leaving 12 bases between them. CDR3 sequence (DNA): TGTGCCACCAGCAGAGCACTAGGAGGGCCCTACGAGCAGTACTTC. It encodes CATSRALGGPYEQYF. Full variable domain (missing parts from reference TRBV15 and TRBJ2-7): DAMVIQNPRYQVTQFGKPVTLSCSQTLNHNVMYWYQQKSSQAPKLLFHYYDKDFNNEADTPDNFQSRRPNTSFCFLDIRSPGLGDTAMYLCATSRALGGPYEQYFGPGTRLTVT.

The CDR3: CASSPGLAGYPFTDTQYF. CDR3 sequence (DNA): TGCGCCAGCAGCCCCGGACTAGCGGGCTACCCTTTCACAGATACGCAGTATTTT. The chain employs TRBV4-3 and TRBJ2-3, with 11 bases lining up with TRBD2. The CDR3 extends over 18 amino acids. The V gene's germline CDR1 is LGHNA and CDR2 YSLEER. J lost 2 bases, V lost 4 bases, and 11 bases had no gene match.